Sequencing of this T cell receptor (beta chain) was carried out in a study of blood T cell repertoires in COVID-19. Whole-study context: Sample material is recorded as cDNA or gDNA derived from T cells, B-cell-depleted T cells, or PBMCs.

The junction had 6 bases not matched to a gene; V was cut back by 4 bases and J by 4 bases. The CDR3 has 14 amino acids. Germline CDR1 is LGHDT and CDR2 is YNNKEL (reference sequence). Original data processing: Estimated nucleated cell counts came from reference gene primer amplification. Produced via immunoSEQ multiplex PCR; TCRdb's table is partial and in-frame only. V, J and clone size were drawn from that table, and D and trimming were deduced from the DNA. The sample holds under 80,000 clones, 80% to 90% seen once. The receptor was isolated from an elderly woman with active or convalescent COVID-19. Source material: peripheral blood. The chain combines TRBV3-1 (or the pseudogene TRBV3-2) with TRBJ2-5; 7 nucleotides align to TRBD2. CDR3 nucleotides: TGTGCCAGCAGCCTCCGCGGGGGAGGAGAGACCCAGTACTTC. It specifies CASSLRGGGETQYF.